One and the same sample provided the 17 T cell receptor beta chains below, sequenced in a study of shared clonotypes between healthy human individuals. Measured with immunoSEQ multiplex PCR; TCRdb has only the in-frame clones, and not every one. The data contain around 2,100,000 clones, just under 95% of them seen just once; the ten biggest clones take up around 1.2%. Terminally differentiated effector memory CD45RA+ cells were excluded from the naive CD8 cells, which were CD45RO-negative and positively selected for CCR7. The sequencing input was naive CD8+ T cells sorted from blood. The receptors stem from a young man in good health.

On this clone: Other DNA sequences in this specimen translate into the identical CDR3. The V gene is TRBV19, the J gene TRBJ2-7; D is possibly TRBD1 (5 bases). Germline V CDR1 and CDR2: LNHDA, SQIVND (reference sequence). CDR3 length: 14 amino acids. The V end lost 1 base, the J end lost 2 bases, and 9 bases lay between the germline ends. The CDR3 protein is CASSIAAGPYEQYF. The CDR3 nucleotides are TGTGCCAGTAGTATAGCGGCAGGGCCCTACGAGCAGTACTTC.

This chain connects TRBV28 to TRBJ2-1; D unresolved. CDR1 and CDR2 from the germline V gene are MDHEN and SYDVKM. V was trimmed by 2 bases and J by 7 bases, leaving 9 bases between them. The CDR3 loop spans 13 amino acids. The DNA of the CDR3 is TGTGCCAGCAGTTTACATATTCAGAATGAGCAGTTCTTC. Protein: CASSLHIQNEQFF.

The DNA of the CDR3 is TGTGCCACCAGCAGCACAGGGAGAGGCGAAAAACTGTTTTTT. Encoded protein: CATSSTGRGEKLFF. The chain carries TRBV15 and TRBJ1-4, with a tentative D call TRBD1 (6 bases). The germline V and J ends were trimmed by 3 bases and 8 bases, with 13 bases remaining between them. Germline CDR1 and CDR2: LNHNV and YYDKDF (reference sequence). The length of the CDR3 is 14 residues.

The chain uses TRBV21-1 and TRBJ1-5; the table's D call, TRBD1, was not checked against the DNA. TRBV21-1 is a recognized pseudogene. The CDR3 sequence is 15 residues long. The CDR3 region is CASSKPDRTPQPQHF. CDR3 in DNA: TGTGCCAGCAGCAAACCGGACAGGACCCCGCAGCCCCAGCATTTT.

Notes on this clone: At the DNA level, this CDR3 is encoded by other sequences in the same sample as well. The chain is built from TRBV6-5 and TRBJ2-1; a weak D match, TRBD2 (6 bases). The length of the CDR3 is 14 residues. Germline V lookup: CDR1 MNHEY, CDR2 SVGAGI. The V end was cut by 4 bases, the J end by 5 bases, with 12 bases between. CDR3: CASSWGLADNEQFF. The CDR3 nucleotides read TGTGCCAGCAGTTGGGGACTGGCTGACAATGAGCAGTTCTTC.

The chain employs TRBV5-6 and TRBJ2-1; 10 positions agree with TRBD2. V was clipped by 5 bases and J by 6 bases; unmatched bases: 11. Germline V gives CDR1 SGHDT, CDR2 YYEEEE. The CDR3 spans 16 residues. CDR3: CASSPISGGPINEQFF. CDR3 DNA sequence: TGTGCCAGCAGTCCAATTAGCGGGGGGCCGATCAATGAGCAGTTCTTC.

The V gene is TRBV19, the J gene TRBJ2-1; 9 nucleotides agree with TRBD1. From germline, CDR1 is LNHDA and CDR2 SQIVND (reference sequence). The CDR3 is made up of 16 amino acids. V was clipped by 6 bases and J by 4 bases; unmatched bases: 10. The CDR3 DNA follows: TGTGCCAGTAGCCCCCGAGGGGACAGGGAATACAATGAGCAGTTCTTC. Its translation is CASSPRGDREYNEQFF.

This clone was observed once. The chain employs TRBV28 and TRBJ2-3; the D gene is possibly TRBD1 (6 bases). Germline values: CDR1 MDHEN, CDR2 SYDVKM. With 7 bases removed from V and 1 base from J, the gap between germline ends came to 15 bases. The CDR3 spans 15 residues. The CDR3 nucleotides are TGTGCCAGCACCCAGGGGAGTGGGGGCACAGATACGCAGTATTTT. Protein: CASTQGSGGTDTQYF.

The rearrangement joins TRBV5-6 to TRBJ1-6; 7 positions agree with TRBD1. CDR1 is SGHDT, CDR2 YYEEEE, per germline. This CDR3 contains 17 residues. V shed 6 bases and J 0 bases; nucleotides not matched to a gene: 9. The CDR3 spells CASNGGGYSSYNSPLHF. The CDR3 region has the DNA TGTGCCAGCAATGGAGGGGGCTATAGCTCCTATAATTCACCCCTCCACTTT. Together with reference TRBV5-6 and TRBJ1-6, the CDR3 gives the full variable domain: DAGVTQSPTHLIKTRGQQVTLRCSPKSGHDTVSWYQQALGQGPQFIFQYYEEEERQRGNFPDRFSGHQFPNYSSELNVNALLLGDSALYLCASNGGGYSSYNSPLHFGNGTRLTVT.

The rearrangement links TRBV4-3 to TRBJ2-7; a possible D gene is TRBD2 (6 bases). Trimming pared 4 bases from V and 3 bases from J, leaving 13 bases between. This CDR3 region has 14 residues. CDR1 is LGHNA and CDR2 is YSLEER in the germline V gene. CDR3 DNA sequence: TGCGCCAGCAGCCCCTTCTTGGGGGGCTACGAGCAGTACTTC. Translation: CASSPFLGGYEQYF.

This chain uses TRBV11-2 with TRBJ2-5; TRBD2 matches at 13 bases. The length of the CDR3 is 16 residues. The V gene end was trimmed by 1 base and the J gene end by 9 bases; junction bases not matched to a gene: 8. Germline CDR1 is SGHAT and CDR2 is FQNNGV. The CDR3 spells CASSLVGTSGVRAQYF. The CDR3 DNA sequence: TGTGCCAGCAGCTTAGTCGGGACTAGCGGGGTCCGGGCCCAGTACTTC. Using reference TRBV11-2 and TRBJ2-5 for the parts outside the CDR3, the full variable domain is EAGVAQSPRYKIIEKRQSVAFWCNPISGHATLYWYQQILGQGPKLLIQFQNNGVVDDSQLPKDRFSAERLKGVDSTLKIQPAKLEDSAVYLCASSLVGTSGVRAQYFGPGTRLLVL.

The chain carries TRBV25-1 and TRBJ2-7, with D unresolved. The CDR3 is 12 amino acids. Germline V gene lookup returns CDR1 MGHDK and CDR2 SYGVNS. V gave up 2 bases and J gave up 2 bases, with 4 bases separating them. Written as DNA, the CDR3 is TGTGCCAGCAGTGAAACAGCCTACGAGCAGTACTTC. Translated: CASSETAYEQYF.

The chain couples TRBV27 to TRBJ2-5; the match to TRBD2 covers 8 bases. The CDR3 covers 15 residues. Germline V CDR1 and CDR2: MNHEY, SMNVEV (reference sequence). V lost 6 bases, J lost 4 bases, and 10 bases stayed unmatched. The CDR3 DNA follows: TGTGCCAGCAGGATCATAGCGGGAAGGGTAGAGACCCAGTACTTC. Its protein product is CASRIIAGRVETQYF.

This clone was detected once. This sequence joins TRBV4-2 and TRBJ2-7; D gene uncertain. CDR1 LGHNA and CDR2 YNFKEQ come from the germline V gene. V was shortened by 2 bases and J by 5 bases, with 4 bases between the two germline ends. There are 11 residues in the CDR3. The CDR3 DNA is TGTGCCAGCAGCCAAATGAACGAGCAGTACTTC. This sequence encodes CASSQMNEQYF.

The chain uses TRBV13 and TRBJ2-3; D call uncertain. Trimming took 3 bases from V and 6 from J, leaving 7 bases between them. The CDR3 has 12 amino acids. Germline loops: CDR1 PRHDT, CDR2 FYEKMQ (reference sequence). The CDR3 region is CASSLQRDTQYF. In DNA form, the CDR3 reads TGTGCCAGCAGCTTGCAGAGGGATACGCAGTATTTT.

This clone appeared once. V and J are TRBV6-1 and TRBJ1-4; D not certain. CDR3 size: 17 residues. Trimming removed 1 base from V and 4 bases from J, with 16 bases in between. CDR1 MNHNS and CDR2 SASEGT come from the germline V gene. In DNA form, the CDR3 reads TGTGCCAGCAGTGAAGTGGGCCCGGCGCACGGTAATGAAAAACTGTTTTTT. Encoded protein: CASSEVGPAHGNEKLFF.

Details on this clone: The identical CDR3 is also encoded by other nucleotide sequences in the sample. CDR3 in DNA: TGCGCCAGCAGCTCCGACAGGGATAGCTACGAGCAGTACTTC. Translating it yields CASSSDRDSYEQYF. This chain joins TRBV5-1 and TRBJ2-7; 7 positions agree with TRBD1. The CDR3 covers 14 residues. Trimming removed 3 bases from V and 3 bases from J; junction bases left unmatched: 6. Germline V gene lookup returns CDR1 SGHRS and CDR2 YFSETQ.